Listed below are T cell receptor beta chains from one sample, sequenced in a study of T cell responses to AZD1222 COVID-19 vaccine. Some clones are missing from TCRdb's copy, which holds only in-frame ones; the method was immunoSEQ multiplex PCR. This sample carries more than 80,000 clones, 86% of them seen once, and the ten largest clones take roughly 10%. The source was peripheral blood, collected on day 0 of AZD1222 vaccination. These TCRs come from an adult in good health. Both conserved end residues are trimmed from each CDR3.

CDR3aa: ASRLQGGNTEAF; v_gene: TRBV6-6; j_gene: TRBJ1-1
CDR3aa: ASSLGVRGAPPYEQY; v_gene: TRBV5-1; j_gene: TRBJ2-7
CDR3aa: ASSPTVLSNTEAF; v_gene: TRBV5-1; j_gene: TRBJ1-1
CDR3aa: ASSYRQENTGELF; v_gene: TRBV6-5; j_gene: TRBJ2-2
CDR3aa: ASRVTGTGINQPQH; v_gene: TRBV23-1; j_gene: TRBJ1-5
CDR3aa: ASSQAGKETQY; v_gene: TRBV4-1; j_gene: TRBJ2-5
CDR3aa: ASSQPGTSGNEQF; v_gene: TRBV3-1/TRBV3-2; j_gene: TRBJ2-1
CDR3aa: ASSLGDRQNTEAF; v_gene: TRBV7-9; j_gene: TRBJ1-1
CDR3aa: ASSQAGKTPLH; v_gene: TRBV3-1/TRBV3-2; j_gene: TRBJ1-6
CDR3aa: ASSPQVSAVGYGYT; v_gene: TRBV19; j_gene: TRBJ1-2